This TCR beta chain was documented in a study of control samples from healthy donors and cancer patients. The germline CDR1 and CDR2 sequences are ENHRY and SYGVKD. The CDR3 covers 12 residues. With 4 bases removed from V and 7 bases from J, the gap between germline ends came to 11 bases. Produced via immunoSEQ multiplex PCR; TCRdb's table is partial and in-frame only. The table lists 100,000 to 150,000 clones, about 90% of them singletons, with more than 1.5% in the top ten. This clonotype originated in a man younger than 30 in good health. The sequencing input was blood. V gene TRBV10-3 combines with J gene TRBJ2-7; D unclear. The CDR3 is CAISGTVLEQYF. For the CDR3, the DNA is TGTGCCATCAGTGGGACGGTCCTTGAGCAGTACTTC.